This passage covers 16 T cell receptor beta chains from one sample sequenced in a study of blood T cells in healthy people across ages. Combining a sample-barcoded 5' primer with a J-beta primer mix, a second PCR ran for roughly 6 to 12 cycles. TCRdb fed the 5' RACE reads into MiXCR, producing one record per CDR3 protein. Of some 1.8 million distinct CDR3 sequences in the sample, roughly two fifths were seen once. Sequenced: blood. The origin of the receptors is a human donor in good health.

The sample holds a few counts of this clonotype. The rearrangement uses TRBV29-1 and TRBJ2-5; TRBD2 is a possible D gene (6 bases). Deletions cut 4 bases from V and 7 bases from J, with 16 bases between. This CDR3 is built from 13 residues. Germline V CDR1 and CDR2: SQVTM, ANQGSEA. CDR3: CSVVPGTGGTQYF. DNA for the CDR3: TGCAGCGTTGTGCCGGGGACCGGGGGGACCCAGTACTTC.

V and J are TRBV6-2 or TRBV6-3 and TRBJ1-2, with D maybe TRBD1 (5 bases). The germline V and J ends were trimmed by 7 bases and 4 bases, with 16 bases remaining between them. CDR1 MNHEY and CDR2 SVGEGT come from the germline V gene. There are 14 residues in the CDR3. CDR3 amino acids: CASTRPRQSYGYTF. CDR3 coding DNA: TGTGCCAGCACTCGCCCGAGACAGAGCTATGGCTACACCTTC.

This clonotype occurred a few times. The chain uses TRBV19 and TRBJ2-1, with D perhaps matching TRBD1 (6 bases). V was trimmed by 4 bases and J by 14 bases, leaving 15 bases between them. The CDR3 contains 12 residues. Germline CDR1 LNHDA, CDR2 SQIVND (reference sequence). CDR3 region: CASSKGPKGEFF. Written as DNA, the CDR3 is TGTGCCAGTAGTAAAGGTCCCAAGGGGGAGTTCTTC.

CDR3 region: CASSQDSGTETQYF. The CDR3 DNA is TGCGCCAGCAGCCAAGATTCCGGGACGGAGACCCAGTACTTC. This chain joins TRBV4-3 and TRBJ2-7; D may correspond to TRBD1 or TRBD2 (5 bases each). The better agreement between TRBJ2-5 and the DNA end casts doubt on the J call. Germline CDR1 LGHNA, CDR2 YSLEER. The CDR3 consists of 14 residues.

V gene TRBV14 combines with J gene TRBJ2-7; 7 nucleotides agree with TRBD1. CDR3 size: 15 residues. Germline V gives CDR1 SGHDN, CDR2 FVKESK. V shed 4 bases and J 3 bases; nucleotides not matched to a gene: 9. In DNA form, the CDR3 reads TGTGCCAGCAGCCTCGACTACAGGGGCCTCTACGAGCAGTACTTC. Its translation is CASSLDYRGLYEQYF.

Only a few counts were recorded for this clonotype. V usage is TRBV27 and J usage is TRBJ2-1, with no clear D. Germline V gives CDR1 MNHEY, CDR2 SMNVEV (reference sequence). The CDR3 is 14 amino acids. The germline V and J ends were trimmed by 3 bases and 0 bases, with 6 bases remaining between them. CDR3 DNA: TGTGCCAGCAGTTTCAGGATCTCCTACAATGAGCAGTTCTTC. It yields the protein CASSFRISYNEQFF.

Points on this clonotype: With a much larger clone just one base away, this may be a read error. This sequence joins TRBV27 and TRBJ2-1; D is undetermined. Near its end, the DNA agrees better with TRBJ2-7, so the J call may be wrong. The germline gives CDR1 MNHEY, CDR2 SMNVEV (reference sequence). This CDR3 has 13 residues. CDR3 loop: CASSLADMNEQYF. The CDR3 nucleotides read TGTGCCAGCAGTTTAGCAGATATGAATGAGCAGTACTTC.

A few counts support this clonotype. The chain has TRBV6-4 and TRBJ2-1, with 9 bases fitting TRBD1. Germline trimming cut 8 bases from V and 7 bases from J; bases unmatched to any gene: 6. Germline CDR1 and CDR2: MRHNA and SNTAGT. The CDR3 is made up of 13 amino acids. Here the CDR3 DNA reads TGTGCCAGCTCACAGGGGGCTTCTAATGAGCAGTTCTTC. Translated: CASSQGASNEQFF.

The rearrangement links TRBV4-1 to TRBJ1-2, with D possibly matching TRBD1 (5 bases). CDR3 length: 15 amino acids. Germline values: CDR1 MGHRA, CDR2 YSYEKL. The V and J ends lost 4 bases and 4 bases respectively, with 16 bases between them. This CDR3 reads CASSLRDGGFYGYTF. CDR3 in DNA: TGCGCCAGCAGCCTACGGGACGGTGGATTCTATGGCTACACCTTC.

Of note for this clonotype: An end of the junction differs from the germline gene, which may be a read error. The J gene is TRBJ2-3, the V gene TRBV4-3; D unclear. The CDR3 length is 14 residues. Germline lookup yields CDR1 LGHNA and CDR2 YSLEER. The CDR3 protein is CAGSQEQGTDTQYF. The CDR3 nucleotides read TGCGCCGGCAGCCAAGAACAAGGCACAGATACGCAGTATTTT.

The CDR3 DNA is TGTGCCACCAGTGATCCAAAAACAGGGGGCGTCTATGGCTACACCTTC. This translates into CATSDPKTGGVYGYTF. The chain joins TRBV24-1 to TRBJ1-2; 9 bases align to TRBD1. The CDR3 is made up of 16 amino acids. Germline trimming cut 3 bases from V and 4 bases from J; bases unmatched to any gene: 8. Germline lookup yields CDR1 KGHDR and CDR2 SFDVKD.

This clonotype has just one count. The chain combines TRBV20-1 with TRBJ2-7; D assignment may be TRBD1 or TRBD2 (5 bases each). The germline CDR1 and CDR2 sequences are DFQATT and SNEGSKA (reference sequence). Trimming took off 3 bases at V and 5 bases at J, with 17 bases between the two ends. CDR3 length: 14 residues. The CDR3, as DNA: TGCAGTGCTAGGGGGGTAGAAGATGTTGACGAGCAGTACTTC. Protein: CSARGVEDVDEQYF.

V is TRBV10-3 and J is TRBJ1-4; 9 positions agree with TRBD1. CDR1 and CDR2 (germline): ENHRY, SYGVKD. The CDR3 covers 15 residues. Trimming removed 5 bases from V and 5 bases from J; junction bases left unmatched: 6. The CDR3 is CAISPGQGSNEKLFF. Here the CDR3 DNA reads TGTGCCATCAGTCCGGGACAGGGATCGAATGAAAAACTGTTTTTT.

In its sample, this clonotype was seen many times. This chain connects TRBV2 to TRBJ2-7; 7 bases fit TRBD1. J lost 4 bases, V lost 6 bases, and 3 bases had no gene match. The V gene's germline CDR1 is SNHLY and CDR2 FYNNEI. The CDR3 is made up of 12 amino acids. The CDR3 bases are TGTGCCAGCAGCGGGGACAGTTACGAGCAGTACTTC. Translation gives CASSGDSYEQYF.

The chain couples TRBV6-2 or TRBV6-3 to TRBJ2-3; a possible D gene is TRBD2 (5 bases). Trimming left V 6 bases short and J 1 base short, with 14 bases between. This CDR3 region has 15 residues. Germline V gene data show CDR1 as MNHEY and CDR2 as SVGEGT. The CDR3 here is CASSSGGGGTDTQYF. As DNA, the CDR3 is TGTGCCAGCAGCTCCGGAGGTGGAGGCACAGATACGCAGTATTTT.

This clonotype was seen a few times. The rearrangement uses TRBV4-3 and TRBJ1-5; D uncertain. The germline V gene has CDR1 LGHNA and CDR2 YSLEER. This CDR3 has 14 amino acids. V dropped 4 bases and J dropped 3 bases, with 10 bases sitting between them. CDR3 region: CASSRGFPNQPQHF. DNA of the CDR3: TGCGCCAGCAGCCGGGGATTCCCCAATCAGCCCCAGCATTTT.